What follows describes a single TCR beta chain. No antigen is known for it. Viral peptide pools were used in the ViraFEST assay to expand antigen-specific CD4+ T cells, and sequencing came afterward. Isolation of CD4+ T cells took place after approximately 10 days of culture. The researchers cultured roughly 2.2 million PBMC per well with about 10 IU/ml IL-2 and roughly 9.1 ug/ml peptides. Both day 3 and day 7 saw half the medium replaced with IL-2 medium. These data come from a study of vaccination effects on CD4 cells after COVID-19. Whole-study findings and limits: Marked clonal contraction was seen in infection- and vaccine-induced clones late after vaccination.

Some clones are missing from TCRdb's copy, which holds only in-frame ones; the method was immunoSEQ multiplex PCR. This table holds roughly 76,000 clones, around four fifths found once. This CDR3 has 15 residues. The V end was cut by 2 bases, the J end by 2 bases, with 14 bases between. Germline CDR1 and CDR2: SGHDT and YYEEEE. The clonotype originates from a human donor who received a COVID-19 vaccine. This chain links TRBV5-6 with TRBJ2-7; TRBD1 or TRBD2 may be the D gene (5 bases each). Sample: CD4+ T cells from PBMCs cultured with HCoV-229E spike peptides, taken before COVID-19 vaccination. CDR3 sequence reads: CASSLHRDRAYEQYV. CDR3 DNA sequence: TGTGCCAGCAGCTTACACCGGGACCGAGCCTACGAGCAGTACGTC.